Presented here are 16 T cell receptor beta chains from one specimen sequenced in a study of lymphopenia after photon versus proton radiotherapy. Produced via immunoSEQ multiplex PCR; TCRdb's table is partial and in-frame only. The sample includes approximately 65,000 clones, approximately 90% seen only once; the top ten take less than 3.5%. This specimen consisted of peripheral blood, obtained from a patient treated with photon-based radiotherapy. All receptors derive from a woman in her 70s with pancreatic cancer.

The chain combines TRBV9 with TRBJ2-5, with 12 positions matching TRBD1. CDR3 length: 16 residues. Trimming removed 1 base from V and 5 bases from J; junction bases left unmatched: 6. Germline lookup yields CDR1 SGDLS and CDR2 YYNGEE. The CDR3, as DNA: TGTGCCAGCAGCGTACTAGGGACAGGGGGCTTGGAGACCCAGTACTTC. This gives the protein CASSVLGTGGLETQYF. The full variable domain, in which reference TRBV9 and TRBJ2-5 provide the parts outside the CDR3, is DSGVTQTPKHLITATGQRVTLRCSPRSGDLSVYWYQQSLDQGLQFLIQYYNGEERAKGNILERFSAQQFPDLHSELNLSSLELGDSALYFCASSVLGTGGLETQYFGPGTRLLVL.

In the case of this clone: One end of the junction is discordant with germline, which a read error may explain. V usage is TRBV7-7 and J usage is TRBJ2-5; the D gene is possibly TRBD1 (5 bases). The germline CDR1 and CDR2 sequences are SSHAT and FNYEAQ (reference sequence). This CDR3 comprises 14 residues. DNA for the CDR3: TGTGCTAGCAGCTTATCAGGGTCGGGAGAGACCCAGTACTTC. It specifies CASSLSGSGETQYF.

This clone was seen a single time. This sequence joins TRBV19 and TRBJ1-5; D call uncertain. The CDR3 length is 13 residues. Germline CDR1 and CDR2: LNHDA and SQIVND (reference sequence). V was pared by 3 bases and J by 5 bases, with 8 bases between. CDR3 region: CASSISYDQPQHF. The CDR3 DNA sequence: TGTGCCAGTAGTATCAGCTACGATCAGCCCCAGCATTTT.

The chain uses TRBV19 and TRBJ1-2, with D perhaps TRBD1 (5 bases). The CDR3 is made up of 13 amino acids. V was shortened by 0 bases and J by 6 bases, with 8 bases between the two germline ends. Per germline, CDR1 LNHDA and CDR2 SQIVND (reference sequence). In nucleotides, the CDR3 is TGTGCCAGTAGTATAGAACGGGGGAATGGCTACACCTTC. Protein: CASSIERGNGYTF.

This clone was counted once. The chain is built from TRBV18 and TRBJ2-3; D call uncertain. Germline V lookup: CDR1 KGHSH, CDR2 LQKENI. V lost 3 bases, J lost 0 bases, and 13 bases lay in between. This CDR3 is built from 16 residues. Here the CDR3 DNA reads TGTGCCAGCTCACCGAAGGTGGCAGCAAGCACAGATACGCAGTATTTT. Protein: CASSPKVAASTDTQYF.

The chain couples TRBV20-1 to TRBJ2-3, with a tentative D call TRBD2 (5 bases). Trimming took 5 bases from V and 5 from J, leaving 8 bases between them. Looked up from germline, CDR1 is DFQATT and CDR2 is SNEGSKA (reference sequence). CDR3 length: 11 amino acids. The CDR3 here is CSAQLGDTQYF. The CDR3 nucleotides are TGCAGTGCTCAACTAGGAGATACGCAGTATTTT.

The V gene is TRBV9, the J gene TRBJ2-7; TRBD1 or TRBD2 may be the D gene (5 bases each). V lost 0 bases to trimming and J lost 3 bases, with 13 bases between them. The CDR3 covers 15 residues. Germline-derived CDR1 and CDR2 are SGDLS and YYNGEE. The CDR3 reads CASSVAEGPYYEQYF. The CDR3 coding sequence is TGTGCCAGCAGCGTAGCTGAGGGACCATACTACGAGCAGTACTTC.

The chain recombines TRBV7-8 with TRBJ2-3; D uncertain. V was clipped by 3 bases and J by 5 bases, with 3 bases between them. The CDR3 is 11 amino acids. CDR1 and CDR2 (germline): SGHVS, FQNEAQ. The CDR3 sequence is CASSFQDTQYF. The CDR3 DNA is TGTGCCAGCAGCTTCCAAGATACGCAGTATTTT.

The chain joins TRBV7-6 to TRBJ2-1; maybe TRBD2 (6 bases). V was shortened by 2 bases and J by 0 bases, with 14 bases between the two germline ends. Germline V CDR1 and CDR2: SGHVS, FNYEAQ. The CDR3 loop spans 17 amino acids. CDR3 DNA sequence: TGTGCCAGCAGCTTAAATCCGGCGGGGAGCTCCTACAATGAGCAGTTCTTC. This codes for CASSLNPAGSSYNEQFF.

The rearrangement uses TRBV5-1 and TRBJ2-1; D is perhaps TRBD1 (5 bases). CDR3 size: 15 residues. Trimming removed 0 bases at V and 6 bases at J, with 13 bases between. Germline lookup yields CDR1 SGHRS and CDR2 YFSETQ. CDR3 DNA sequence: TGCGCCAGCAGCTTGGGGCAGGGTAGGGGCAATGAGCAGTTCTTC. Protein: CASSLGQGRGNEQFF.

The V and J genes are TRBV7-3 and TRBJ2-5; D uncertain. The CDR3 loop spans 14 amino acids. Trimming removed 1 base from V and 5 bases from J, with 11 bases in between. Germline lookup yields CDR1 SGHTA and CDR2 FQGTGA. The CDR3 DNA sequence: TGTGCCAGCAGCTTAATGGACCAATCGGAGACCCAGTACTTC. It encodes CASSLMDQSETQYF.

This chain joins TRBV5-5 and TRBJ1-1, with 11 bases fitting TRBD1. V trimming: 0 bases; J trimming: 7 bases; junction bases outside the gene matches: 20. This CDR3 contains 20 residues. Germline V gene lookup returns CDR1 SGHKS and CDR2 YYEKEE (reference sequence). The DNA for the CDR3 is TGTGCCAGCAGCTTGGAAACCCCCATGCCGATTGGGACAGGGGGTATTGAAGCTTTCTTT. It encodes CASSLETPMPIGTGGIEAFF.

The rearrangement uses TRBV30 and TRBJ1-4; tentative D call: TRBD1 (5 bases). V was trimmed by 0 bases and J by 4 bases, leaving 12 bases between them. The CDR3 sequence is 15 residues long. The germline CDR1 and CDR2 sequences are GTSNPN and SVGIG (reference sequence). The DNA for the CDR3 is TGTGCCTGGAGTGTTGGGGGGACCGGTAATGAAAAACTGTTTTTT. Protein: CAWSVGGTGNEKLFF. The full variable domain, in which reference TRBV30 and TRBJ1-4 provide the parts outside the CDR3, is SQTIHQWPATLVQPVGSPLSLECTVEGTSNPNLYWYRQAAGRGLQLLFYSVGIGQISSEVPQNLSASRPQDRQFILSSKKLLLSDSGFYLCAWSVGGTGNEKLFFGSGTQLSVL.

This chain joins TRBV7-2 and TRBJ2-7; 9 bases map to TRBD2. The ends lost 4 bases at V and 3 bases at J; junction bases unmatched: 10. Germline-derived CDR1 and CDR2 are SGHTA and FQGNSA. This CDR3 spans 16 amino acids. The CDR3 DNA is TGTGCCAGCAGCTCCGTCCGCGGGAGGGCCAGCTACGAGCAGTACTTC. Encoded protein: CASSSVRGRASYEQYF.

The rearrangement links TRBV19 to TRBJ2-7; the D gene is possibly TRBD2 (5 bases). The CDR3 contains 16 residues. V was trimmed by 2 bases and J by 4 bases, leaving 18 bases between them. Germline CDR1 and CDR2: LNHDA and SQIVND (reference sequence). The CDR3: CASSISAGYGIYEQYF. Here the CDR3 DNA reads TGTGCCAGTAGTATATCGGCGGGTTACGGGATATACGAGCAGTACTTC.

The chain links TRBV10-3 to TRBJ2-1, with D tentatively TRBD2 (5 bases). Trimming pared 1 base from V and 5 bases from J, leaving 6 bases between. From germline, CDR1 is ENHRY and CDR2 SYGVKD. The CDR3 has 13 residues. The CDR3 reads CAISEFGDNEQFF. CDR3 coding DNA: TGTGCCATCAGTGAGTTCGGGGACAATGAGCAGTTCTTC.